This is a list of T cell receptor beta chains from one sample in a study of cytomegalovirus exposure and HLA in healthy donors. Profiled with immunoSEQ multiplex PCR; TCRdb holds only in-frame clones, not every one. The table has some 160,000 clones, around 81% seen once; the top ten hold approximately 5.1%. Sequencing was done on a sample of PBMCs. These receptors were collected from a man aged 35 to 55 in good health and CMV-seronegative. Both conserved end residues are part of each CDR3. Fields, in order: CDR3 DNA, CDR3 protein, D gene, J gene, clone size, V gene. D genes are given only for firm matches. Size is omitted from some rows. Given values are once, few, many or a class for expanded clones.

DNA: TGTGCCAGCAGTTCGGGACAGACTCTCGAGCAGTACTTC
CDR3: CASSSGQTLEQYF
D: TRBD1
J: TRBJ2-7
size: -
V: TRBV7-9

DNA: TGCGCCAGCAGCGTAGACAGGGTCACCGGGGAGCTGTTTTTT
CDR3: CASSVDRVTGELFF
D: TRBD1
J: TRBJ2-2
size: -
V: TRBV5-1

DNA: TGTGCCAGCAGTTACCTTCGGGACAGGGGAACAGATACGCAGTATTTT
CDR3: CASSYLRDRGTDTQYF
D: TRBD1
J: TRBJ2-3
size: -
V: TRBV6-7

DNA: TGCGCCAGCAGCTTGGATGGGGCTCCTAACGAGCAGTACTTC
CDR3: CASSLDGAPNEQYF
D: -
J: TRBJ2-7
size: -
V: TRBV5-1

DNA: TGTGCCAGCAGTGAAGCAAAAGGCGGTCGGCAGCCCCAGCATTTT
CDR3: CASSEAKGGRQPQHF
D: -
J: TRBJ1-5
size: few
V: TRBV6-1

DNA: TGTGCCAGCAGCTCAAACCGGGACAGGGAGACCGGGGAGCTGTTTTTT
CDR3: CASSSNRDRETGELFF
D: TRBD1
J: TRBJ2-2
size: -
V: TRBV5-4

DNA: TGTGCCAGCAGTTACGGGACAGGACTCTATGGCTACACCTTC
CDR3: CASSYGTGLYGYTF
D: TRBD1
J: TRBJ1-2
size: -
V: TRBV6-5

DNA: TGTGCCAGCAATAGACAGGGGAGCTCCTACAATGAGCAGTTCTTC
CDR3: CASNRQGSSYNEQFF
D: TRBD1
J: TRBJ2-1
size: -
V: TRBV2

DNA: TGTGCCAGTAGTATAATCCTAGCGGGAGACTGGGAGCAGTTCTTC
CDR3: CASSIILAGDWEQFF
D: TRBD2
J: TRBJ2-1
size: -
V: TRBV19

DNA: TGTGCCAGCAGGTCAGGGGGCGGTGATGGCACTGAAGCTTTCTTT
CDR3: CASRSGGGDGTEAFF
D: TRBD1
J: TRBJ1-1
size: -
V: TRBV6-5

DNA: TGCAGCGTTGGGGAAGCAGGGTCCACTGAAGCTTTCTTT
CDR3: CSVGEAGSTEAFF
D: -
J: TRBJ1-1
size: few
V: TRBV29-1

DNA: TGCGCCAGCACTGCTCTAGCGGGAGTTGGAGAGACCCAGTACTTC
CDR3: CASTALAGVGETQYF
D: TRBD2
J: TRBJ2-5
size: -
V: TRBV5-1

DNA: TGTGCCAGCAGCTCAGGGGCGGGGGGGCGCACAGATACGCAGTATTTT
CDR3: CASSSGAGGRTDTQYF
D: TRBD2
J: TRBJ2-3
size: once
V: TRBV7-2

DNA: TGTGCCAGCAGCTTTACGGTACTAGCGGGGGCCCTTGAGCAGTACTTC
CDR3: CASSFTVLAGALEQYF
D: TRBD2
J: TRBJ2-7
size: -
V: TRBV5-8

DNA: TGTGCCAGCAGCTCGAGGACAGCTGGAAACACCATATATTTT
CDR3: CASSSRTAGNTIYF
D: -
J: TRBJ1-3
size: -
V: TRBV5-6

DNA: TGTGCCAGTAATAGGGGAGGGCTCGAAGCTTTCTTT
CDR3: CASNRGGLEAFF
D: -
J: TRBJ1-1
size: -
V: TRBV19

DNA: TGTTCCAGCAGCCCGGGGGGGGCCGGTACGCAGTATTTT
CDR3: CSSSPGGAGTQYF
D: TRBD2
J: TRBJ2-3
size: -
V: TRBV7-9

DNA: TGCGCCAGCAGGCGTATCTCTGGGGCCAACGTCCTGACTTTC
CDR3: CASRRISGANVLTF
D: -
J: TRBJ2-6
size: -
V: TRBV5-1

DNA: TGTGCCAGCAGCCCTCTAACAGGGGGGGTCTACGAGCAGTACTTC
CDR3: CASSPLTGGVYEQYF
D: -
J: TRBJ2-7
size: -
V: TRBV7-8

DNA: TGTGCCAGCAGTCCCCGTTCCTACGAGCAGTACTTC
CDR3: CASSPRSYEQYF
D: -
J: TRBJ2-7
size: -
V: TRBV27

DNA: TGCGCCAGCAGCGAGAGAGGGGGGGGGACCGGGGAGCTGTTTTTT
CDR3: CASSERGGGTGELFF
D: -
J: TRBJ2-2
size: -
V: TRBV10-2

DNA: TGTGCCAGCAGCTTGGGGACAGGAATCAATCAGCCCCAGCATTTT
CDR3: CASSLGTGINQPQHF
D: TRBD1
J: TRBJ1-5
size: few
V: TRBV7-2

DNA: TGTGCCACCAGCAACCGGGACAGGGGAGGAGATACGCAGTATTTT
CDR3: CATSNRDRGGDTQYF
D: TRBD1
J: TRBJ2-3
size: -
V: TRBV15

DNA: TGTGCCTGGAGTGTACAGCGGCCTCTCGGTGCCACAGATACGCAGTATTTT
CDR3: CAWSVQRPLGATDTQYF
D: -
J: TRBJ2-3
size: -
V: TRBV30

DNA: TGTGCCAGCAGTTACTCGCAGGGGCTTGGCACTGAAGCTTTCTTT
CDR3: CASSYSQGLGTEAFF
D: -
J: TRBJ1-1
size: once
V: TRBV6-5

DNA: TGCGCCAGCAGCCAGGAGGACAGGGTGGGGACTGAAGCTTTCTTT
CDR3: CASSQEDRVGTEAFF
D: TRBD1
J: TRBJ1-1
size: few
V: TRBV4-3

DNA: TGTGCCAGCTCCAGTAACGCACAGGGGTATGTGCGGACCGGGGAGCTGTTTTTT
CDR3: CASSSNAQGYVRTGELFF
D: TRBD1
J: TRBJ2-2
size: -
V: TRBV5-4

DNA: TGTGCCAGCGCAAGGGGGCGGGAAACGGAGCAGTACTTC
CDR3: CASARGRETEQYF
D: -
J: TRBJ2-7
size: -
V: TRBV6-1